The rows below give T cell receptor beta chains drawn from one sample of a study of technical replicates of blood from a handful of donors. Assay: immunoSEQ multiplex PCR; the TCRdb copy retains only in-frame clones and omits some. The sample lists 95,000 to 100,000 clones; 96% were seen once. The sample consisted of T cells isolated from PBMCs. These TCRs come from a human donor in good health. Each CDR3 is given with its conserved first and last residue. Fields, in order: clone size, V gene, J gene, CDR3 protein. Size is stated for part of the rows, as once, few or many counts, or as a class when the clone is expanded.

size: NA; V: TRBV9; J: TRBJ1-1; CDR3: CASSVVAAVEAFF
size: NA; V: TRBV19; J: TRBJ2-5; CDR3: CASRRLGGETQYF
size: NA; V: TRBV29-1; J: TRBJ2-5; CDR3: CSVDGGAGAGETQYF
size: NA; V: TRBV4-1; J: TRBJ2-7; CDR3: CASSQDSGQGQPYEQYF
size: NA; V: TRBV4-1; J: TRBJ1-1; CDR3: CASSQGGGREAFF
size: NA; V: TRBV11-3; J: TRBJ2-7; CDR3: CASSLRQGTYEQYF
size: once; V: TRBV6-1; J: TRBJ1-1; CDR3: CASSEASGQVRAFF
size: NA; V: TRBV27; J: TRBJ2-7; CDR3: CASSPSLAGRTYEQYF
size: NA; V: TRBV29-1; J: TRBJ2-7; CDR3: CSVISPTFPHGQYF
size: NA; V: TRBV28; J: TRBJ2-2; CDR3: CASSSKGQTVTGELFF
size: NA; V: TRBV28; J: TRBJ2-7; CDR3: CASSGPGAYEQYF
size: NA; V: TRBV5-3; J: TRBJ1-6; CDR3: CARSLWGDDRADNSPLHF
size: NA; V: TRBV6-5; J: TRBJ2-7; CDR3: CASSYLQSAGYEQYF
size: few; V: TRBV2; J: TRBJ2-3; CDR3: CASREGAGDTQYF
size: once; V: TRBV19; J: TRBJ2-7; CDR3: CASGGTGRIPPQYF
size: NA; V: TRBV5-1; J: TRBJ2-4; CDR3: CARTGTSGKRLAKNIQYF
size: once; V: TRBV30; J: TRBJ1-5; CDR3: CAWSFGSNQPQHF
size: NA; V: TRBV10-3; J: TRBJ1-6; CDR3: CAIREGTGDSPLHF
size: NA; V: TRBV29-1; J: TRBJ1-2; CDR3: CSVNRGRNGYTF
size: NA; V: TRBV5-1; J: TRBJ2-2; CDR3: CASSLGRAGELFF
size: NA; V: TRBV19; J: TRBJ1-1; CDR3: CASSMSPHDLGTEAFF
size: NA; V: TRBV29-1; J: TRBJ1-2; CDR3: CSVEGGPIGGYTF
size: NA; V: TRBV7-8; J: TRBJ2-7; CDR3: CASSLGQGTYEQYF
size: once; V: TRBV27; J: TRBJ2-7; CDR3: CASSSHRDLSYEQYF
size: NA; V: TRBV5-1; J: TRBJ1-2; CDR3: CASSLGSGTGTYGYTF
size: NA; V: TRBV19; J: TRBJ2-7; CDR3: CASSVDRGRNEQYF
size: NA; V: TRBV18; J: TRBJ2-7; CDR3: CASSRDRRLSYEQYF
size: NA; V: TRBV19; J: TRBJ1-1; CDR3: CASFMNTEAFF
size: NA; V: TRBV11-2; J: TRBJ2-1; CDR3: CALTDRGLNEQFF
size: NA; V: TRBV2; J: TRBJ2-1; CDR3: CASSGDREAWWGNEQFF
size: NA; V: TRBV29-1; J: TRBJ2-7; CDR3: CSGIVTGAHYEQYF
size: once; V: TRBV6-5; J: TRBJ2-1; CDR3: CASRQTSGGANEQFF
size: NA; V: TRBV7-2; J: TRBJ2-7; CDR3: CASSLFPLAAYEQYF
size: NA; V: TRBV30; J: TRBJ2-6; CDR3: CAWSAGQVFSGANVLTF
size: once; V: TRBV6-1; J: TRBJ1-1; CDR3: CASSEIIRATEAFF
size: NA; V: TRBV7-9; J: TRBJ2-1; CDR3: CASSTPVGLAGGPYNEQFF
size: NA; V: TRBV10-3; J: TRBJ2-2; CDR3: CAISESSLAGTGELFF
size: NA; V: TRBV19; J: TRBJ1-5; CDR3: CASSLRIMGQGRQPQHF
size: NA; V: TRBV4-2; J: TRBJ1-2; CDR3: CASSQATDNYGYTF
size: NA; V: TRBV9; J: TRBJ2-2; CDR3: CASTGGITGELFF
size: NA; V: TRBV10-2; J: TRBJ2-6; CDR3: CASSENYRGRLRDSGANVLTF
size: NA; V: TRBV28; J: TRBJ1-2; CDR3: CASSATTGGIEDNYGYTF
size: NA; V: TRBV5-1; J: TRBJ2-6; CDR3: CASSSVSGANVLTF
size: NA; V: TRBV4-1; J: TRBJ2-7; CDR3: CASSQGPGTGDYEQYF
size: NA; V: TRBV7-2; J: TRBJ2-3; CDR3: CASSLVYGGATDTQYF
size: NA; V: TRBV28; J: TRBJ1-4; CDR3: CASSPLAGRGGEKLFF
size: NA; V: TRBV18; J: TRBJ2-1; CDR3: CASSLGQGTYNEQFF
size: NA; V: TRBV6-5; J: TRBJ2-7; CDR3: CASSNNAGYEQYF
size: NA; V: TRBV27; J: TRBJ2-2; CDR3: CASSLKDRSNTGELFF
size: NA; V: TRBV18; J: TRBJ2-1; CDR3: CANSPTRTYNEQFF
size: NA; V: TRBV6-5; J: TRBJ1-6; CDR3: CASSRQGLVGKALHF
size: once; V: TRBV18; J: TRBJ2-5; CDR3: CASSPTGGETQYF
size: NA; V: TRBV7-6; J: TRBJ2-5; CDR3: CASSLVASGGVAPGETQYF
size: NA; V: TRBV28; J: TRBJ1-5; CDR3: CASSLYLPGQGGNQPQHF